Below are 23 T cell receptor beta chains sequenced from a single sample in a study of prognosis after radiotherapy for stage I lung cancer. Genomic DNA was subjected to two-round multiplex PCR for amplification of TCR beta CDR3. TRBV and TRBJ genes each had their own specific primers in first-round PCR. A single record per CDR3 protein comes from TCRdb applying MiXCR to the multiplex PCR reads. The sample has 22,000 or so distinct CDR3 sequences; around 46% are singletons. Sequencing used PBMCs, obtained before or after stereotactic body radiation therapy (not recorded which). The receptors shown here come from a donor at least 50 years old with non-small cell lung cancer.

This clonotype was detected ten times or more. The chain carries TRBV20-1 and TRBJ2-7; 9 nucleotides align to TRBD2. Germline trimming cut 0 bases from V and 2 bases from J; bases unmatched to any gene: 11. The CDR3 spans 17 residues. CDR1 and CDR2 from the germline V gene are DFQATT and SNEGSKA (reference sequence). CDR3 region: CSARDLRGAGGTYEQYF. The CDR3 DNA reads as TGCAGTGCTAGAGATCTAAGGGGGGCGGGAGGGACCTACGAGCAGTACTTC.

By proportion, this clonotype is medium-sized. V gene TRBV6-1 combines with J gene TRBJ2-7; perhaps TRBD1 as D (6 bases). Germline CDR1 and CDR2: MNHNS and SASEGT. Trimming pared 7 bases from V and 6 bases from J, leaving 16 bases between. The CDR3 contains 13 residues. The CDR3 region has the DNA TGTGCCAGCATCTTACAGGGAAGAGGCGAGCAGTACTTC. Translated: CASILQGRGEQYF.

This clonotype was recorded many times. This sequence joins TRBV7-8 and TRBJ1-2; TRBD1 matches at 7 bases. The CDR3 length is 15 residues. CDR1 is SGHVS, CDR2 FQNEAQ, per germline. The V and J ends lost 5 bases and 3 bases, in that order; junction bases with no gene match: 9. The CDR3 here is CASSRLNRGDYGYTF. Here the CDR3 DNA reads TGTGCCAGCAGCCGATTGAACAGGGGCGACTATGGCTACACCTTC.

This clonotype was observed once. This probably arose from a read error, given a far larger clone one base away. The CDR3 nucleotides read TGTGCCAGCAGTTCAACACTTGAACCGGACTATGGCTACACCTTC. Translating gives CASSSTLEPDYGYTF. The chain has TRBV6-5 and TRBJ1-2; no definite D call. The CDR3 is 15 residues long. The germline CDR1 and CDR2 sequences are MNHEY and SVGAGI. Trimming left V 4 bases short and J 3 bases short, with 15 bases between.

This clonotype was detected once. V usage is TRBV6-2 or TRBV6-3 and J usage is TRBJ1-1, with 8 bases fitting TRBD1. Germline CDR1 and CDR2: MNHEY and SVGEGT. Trimming cost V 4 bases and J 4 bases; bases outside gene matches: 2. The CDR3 extends over 13 amino acids. The CDR3 DNA sequence: TGTGCCAGCAGTTCCCAGGGGGCCACTGAAGCTTTCTTT. This codes for CASSSQGATEAFF.

The V and J genes are TRBV24-1 and TRBJ1-5; 9 bases fit TRBD1. J gave up 3 bases and V 6 bases, and 5 bases lay outside the gene matches. Germline values: CDR1 KGHDR, CDR2 SFDVKD. This CDR3 is 15 amino acids long. The DNA for the CDR3 is TGTGCCACCAGTACGGGACAGGGTGCCAATCAGCCCCAGCATTTT. Translation gives CATSTGQGANQPQHF.

This clonotype was observed at least ten times. This chain joins TRBV24-1 and TRBJ2-3, with 8 bases aligning to TRBD1. This CDR3 region has 17 residues. CDR1 and CDR2 (germline): KGHDR, SFDVKD. J gave up 2 bases and V 3 bases, and 9 bases lay outside the gene matches. DNA of the CDR3: TGTGCCACCAGTGATGGGGCGACAGGGGACGACACAGATACGCAGTATTTT. Amino acids: CATSDGATGDDTDTQYF.

This clonotype was seen ten or more times. The CDR3, as DNA: TGTGCCAGTAGTATAGTCCTAGGGCAGGGGACAGATACGCAGTATTTT. Its protein product is CASSIVLGQGTDTQYF. The chain carries TRBV19 and TRBJ2-3, with D tentatively TRBD1 (6 bases). The CDR3 covers 16 residues. CDR1 is LNHDA and CDR2 is SQIVND in the germline V gene (reference sequence). The V gene lost 1 base and the J gene lost 3 bases, with 14 bases spanning the gap. Drawing the rest from reference TRBV19 and TRBJ2-3, the complete variable domain is DGGITQSPKYLFRKEGQNVTLSCEQNLNHDAMYWYRQDPGQGLRLIYYSQIVNDFQKGDIAEGYSVSREKKESFPLTVTSAQKNPTAFYLCASSIVLGQGTDTQYFGPGTRLTVL.

This rearrangement joins TRBV3-1 to TRBJ1-2; 12 bases are shared with TRBD1. Trimming removed 5 bases from V and 8 bases from J; junction bases left unmatched: 6. In germline, CDR1 is LGHDT, CDR2 YNNKEL (reference sequence). The CDR3 has 14 residues. The CDR3 DNA reads as TGTGCCAGCAGCTTATCCGGGACAGGGGGCGGCTACACCTTC. Translating gives CASSLSGTGGGYTF.

The table lists this clonotype with a few counts. This sequence joins TRBV4-1 and TRBJ2-2, with 14 bases that match TRBD2. The CDR3 is 18 residues long. Germline CDR1 and CDR2: MGHRA and YSYEKL. J lost 2 bases, V lost 6 bases, and 8 bases had no gene match. The DNA for the CDR3 is TGCGCCAGCAGACAGGGGACTAGCGGGAGCGAAAACACCGGGGAGCTGTTTTTT. It translates to CASRQGTSGSENTGELFF.

In regard to this clonotype: A junction end diverges from the germline sequence, so it may reflect a read error. V usage is TRBV7-2 and J usage is TRBJ1-5; unclear D gene. The V gene's germline CDR1 is SGHTA and CDR2 FQGNSA. CDR3 size: 17 residues. The CDR3 sequence: CASSLSWIVFSNQPQHF. The DNA for the CDR3 is TGTGCCAGCAGCTTGTCATGGATTGTATTCAGCAATCAACCCCAGCATTTT.

This clonotype appeared many times. The chain has TRBV10-2 and TRBJ2-3; D may be TRBD1 (6 bases). CDR1 WSHSY and CDR2 SAAADI come from the germline V gene. The CDR3 sequence is 16 residues long. Trimming left V 2 bases short and J 6 bases short, with 18 bases between. The CDR3 is CASSEGWQGQGDTQYF. The CDR3 coding sequence is TGCGCCAGCAGTGAGGGCTGGCAGGGGCAGGGGGATACGCAGTATTTT.

V gene TRBV2 combines with J gene TRBJ2-2; a weak D match, TRBD2 (5 bases). Germline V gives CDR1 SNHLY, CDR2 FYNNEI. The CDR3 spans 14 residues. With 1 base removed from V and 4 bases from J, the gap between germline ends came to 7 bases. In DNA, the CDR3 is TGTGCCAGCAGTGAAGACGGGGTCACCGGGGAGCTGTTTTTT. This codes for CASSEDGVTGELFF.

There are many counts of this clonotype. This chain uses TRBV5-4 with TRBJ1-1, with TRBD1 identical over 8 bases. The ends lost 4 bases at V and 5 bases at J; junction bases unmatched: 4. The CDR3 loop spans 13 amino acids. The germline V gene encodes CDR1 SGHNT and CDR2 YYREEE (reference sequence). Written as DNA, the CDR3 is TGTGCCAGCAGCCCTGACAGGGGAACTGAAGCTTTCTTT. Residues: CASSPDRGTEAFF.

The chain joins TRBV5-1 to TRBJ2-7; D is ambiguous. The CDR3 has 14 amino acids. V gave up 0 bases and J gave up 1 base, with 8 bases separating them. The germline CDR1 and CDR2 sequences are SGHRS and YFSETQ. The CDR3 region is CASSLGKQSYEQYF. CDR3 nucleotide sequence: TGCGCCAGCAGCTTGGGTAAACAATCCTACGAGCAGTACTTC.

Comments on this clonotype: This likely stems from a read error, as it lies one base from a far larger clone. The gene calls are TRBV6-4 and TRBJ1-5; D remains ambiguous. Between the trimmed V and J ends, which lost 6 bases and 2 bases, there was a span of 20 bases. In germline, CDR1 is MRHNA, CDR2 SNTAGT. The CDR3 sequence is 17 residues long. The CDR3 protein is CASRPAKGRGRNQPQHF. The CDR3 DNA reads as TGTGCCAGCAGACCAGCAAAGGGAAGAGGACGCAATCAGCCCCAGCATTTT.

Regarding this clonotype: This may be a read error, as it is one base from a much larger clone. The chain employs TRBV6-1 and TRBJ2-5; TRBD1 might be the D (6 bases). Germline V gene sequence: CDR1 MNHNS, CDR2 SASEGT. CDR3 size: 14 residues. V was cut by 8 bases and J by 8 bases, with 21 bases left in between. The CDR3 spells CASGTNAGETTQYF. In DNA form, the CDR3 reads TGTGCCAGCGGGACAAATGCAGGGGAAACTACCCAGTACTTC.

This clonotype was seen many times. A single base separates this from a much larger clone, so it may be a read error. The chain recombines TRBV6-2 or TRBV6-3 with TRBJ2-7, with D possibly TRBD2 on 7 matching bases. Per the germline V gene, CDR1 is MNHEY and CDR2 is SVGEGT. The CDR3 has 14 residues. V lost 7 bases, J lost 2 bases, and 15 bases lay in between. The CDR3: CASIKGGAPYEQYF. CDR3 nucleotides: TGTGCCAGCATAAAGGGGGGGGCGCCCTACGAGCAGTACTTC.

This clonotype was observed once. One end of the junction is discordant with germline, which a read error may explain. The rearrangement joins TRBV6-1 to TRBJ2-7; 7 nucleotides align to TRBD1. The CDR3 has 14 amino acids. CDR1 is MNHNS, CDR2 SASEGT, per germline. In DNA, the CDR3 is TGTGCCAGCAGCCGAGACAGGGTGTCCTACGATCAGTACTTC. Protein product: CASSRDRVSYDQYF.

The chain couples TRBV20-1 to TRBJ2-2, with D unresolved. V lost 2 bases to trimming and J lost 4 bases, with 14 bases between them. This CDR3 comprises 15 residues. The germline V gene has CDR1 DFQATT and CDR2 SNEGSKA (reference sequence). CDR3 amino acids: CSARNSRYLTGELFF. CDR3 in DNA: TGCAGTGCTAGAAATAGTAGGTATCTCACCGGGGAGCTGTTTTTT.

In its sample, this clonotype ranks as large. V and J are TRBV27 and TRBJ1-1, with D possibly matching TRBD1 (5 bases). With 4 bases removed from V and 1 base from J, the gap between germline ends came to 10 bases. Germline CDR1 reads MNHEY; CDR2 reads SMNVEV (reference sequence). The CDR3 has 14 residues. CDR3 sequence: CASSSGLGNTEAFF. In DNA form, the CDR3 reads TGTGCCAGCAGTTCAGGGCTGGGGAACACTGAAGCTTTCTTT.

Of note for this clonotype: One junction end disagrees with the germline gene, perhaps due to a read error. The J gene is TRBJ1-2, the V gene TRBV6-2 or TRBV6-3, with no clear D. Germline lookup yields CDR1 MNHEY and CDR2 SVGEGT. The CDR3 consists of 14 residues. CDR3 region: CAGSYSTYSYGYTF. In DNA form, the CDR3 reads TGTGCCGGCAGTTACTCGACCTACAGCTATGGCTACACCTTC.

The rearrangement uses TRBV6-5 and TRBJ2-1; D remains ambiguous. The CDR3 is 19 amino acids. V lost 0 bases and J 8 bases, leaving 26 bases between the germline ends. Per the germline V gene, CDR1 is MNHEY and CDR2 is SVGAGI. CDR3 coding DNA: TGTGCCAGCAGTTACTCGTTTAATATTCGGGTGGGCTCCACCTATGAGCAGTTCTTC. Residues: CASSYSFNIRVGSTYEQFF.